This paragraph reports one T cell receptor (beta chain). V dropped 3 bases and J dropped 5; count of bases not matched to a gene: 5. Germline V CDR1 and CDR2: KGHSH, LQKENI. There are 15 residues in the CDR3. Enrolled during active infection, Seattle patients were then followed longitudinally. In the original processing: Estimation of nucleated cell counts relied on the amplification of reference gene primers. TCRdb's copy holds only in-frame clones and misses some; the assay was immunoSEQ multiplex PCR. That table supplies the V and J calls and clone size; D and trimming were determined from the DNA. The sample consists of 250,000 to 350,000 clones, roughly 90% of them appearing once. The record originates from a study of blood T cell repertoires in COVID-19. About the study: From the United States, Italy and Spain came samples of acute and convalescent COVID-19.

The chain uses TRBV18 and TRBJ2-3, with 10 bases that match TRBD2. Specimen: peripheral blood. This TCR was recovered from a woman between 25 and 40 years old with COVID-19, enrolled during active disease. The DNA of the CDR3 is TGTGCCAGCTCACCCGGGACTAGCGTCAGAGATACGCAGTATTTT. It specifies CASSPGTSVRDTQYF.